This entry features one TCR beta chain sequence. This entry comes from a study of blood T cell repertoires in COVID-19. About the research overall: Samples came from the United States, Italy and Spain, spanning acute and convalescent COVID-19. The analysed material was cDNA or gDNA that came from T cells, B-cell-depleted T cells, or PBMCs.

Per the authors' pipeline: By means of reference gene primer amplification, nucleated cell counts were estimated. Libraries were prepared by immunoSEQ multiplex PCR; TCRdb keeps only in-frame clonotypes and omits some of them. The V and J calls and clone size come from that table; D and trimming were worked out from the DNA. The sample carries some 94,000 clones, around 87% recorded once. The CDR3 runs to 12 residues. CDR1 SGHRS and CDR2 YFSETQ come from the germline V gene. V lost 3 bases and J lost 12, with 13 bases in between. This receptor was obtained from a human donor in a cohort sampled during active COVID-19. The chain has TRBV5-1 and TRBJ2-1, with D possibly TRBD1 on 6 matching bases. The specimen sequenced was peripheral blood. As DNA, the CDR3 is TGCGCCAGCAGCTCCGAGGGGGATTGGCAGTTCTTC. The encoded protein is CASSSEGDWQFF.